There are a few counts of the clone carrying this T cell receptor (beta chain). This CDR3 comprises 16 residues. J lost 6 bases, V lost 7 bases, and 16 bases had no gene match. Germline values: CDR1 SGHRS, CDR2 YFSETQ. The sample comes from a study of T-cell reconstitution after alpha-beta-depleted transplantation in children. A library of TCRbeta sequences, prepared with unique molecular identifiers, was generated. One entry per CDR3 protein results from TCRdb running MiXCR on the PCR reads. The table records some 390,000 distinct CDR3 sequences, about a fifth of them present only once. This clonotype originated in a human donor who donated a stem cell graft to a child with acute myeloid leukemia. The chain has TRBV5-1 and TRBJ2-1; 7 bases are shared with TRBD1. The input for sequencing was PBMCs from the stem cell graft donor, taken from the stem cell graft. The CDR3 sequence is CASQYVLGTEGNEQFF. The CDR3 nucleotides are TGCGCCAGCCAATACGTCCTCGGGACAGAAGGCAATGAGCAGTTCTTC.